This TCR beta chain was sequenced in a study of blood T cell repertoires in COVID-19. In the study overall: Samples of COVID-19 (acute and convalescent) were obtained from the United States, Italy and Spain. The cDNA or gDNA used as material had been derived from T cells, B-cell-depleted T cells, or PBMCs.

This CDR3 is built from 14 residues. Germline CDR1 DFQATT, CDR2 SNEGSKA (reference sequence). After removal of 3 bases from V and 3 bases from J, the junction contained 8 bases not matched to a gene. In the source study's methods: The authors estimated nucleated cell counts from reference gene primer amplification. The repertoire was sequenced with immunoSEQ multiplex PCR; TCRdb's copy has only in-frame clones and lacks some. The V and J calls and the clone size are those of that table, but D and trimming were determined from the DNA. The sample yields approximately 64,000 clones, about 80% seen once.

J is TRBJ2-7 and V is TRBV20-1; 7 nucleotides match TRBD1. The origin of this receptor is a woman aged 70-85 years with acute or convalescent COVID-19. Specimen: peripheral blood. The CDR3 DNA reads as TGCAGTGCTAGTGGGCCAGGGGGTTTCTACGAGCAGTACTTC. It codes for CSASGPGGFYEQYF.